This T cell receptor beta chain appears in the sequencing data of a study of T cell repertoires in cytomegalovirus infection. Study-wide results and limits: Within the response measured ex vivo, HLA-C-restricted CMV-specific TCR beta clonotypes were dominant.

V lost 8 bases, J lost 1 base, and 12 bases stayed unmatched. The CDR3 has 16 amino acids. TCRdb reprocessed the reads with MiXCR, giving one entry per CDR3 protein. The sample includes hundreds of thousands of distinct CDR3 sequences, under 40% of them seen just once. To note about this clonotype: The antigen is unknown.

V is TRBV5-3 and J is TRBJ2-5; TRBD2 matches 9 bases. TRBV5-3 is marked as an open reading frame, function uncertain. What was sequenced was PBMCs. This clonotype was obtained from a human donor in good health (CMV status not recorded). Some clones in this sample may be carry-over from other donors' samples. In DNA, the CDR3 is TGTGCCAGCCGCTTGGGTCTAGCGGGGATCCAAGAGACCCAGTACTTC. Its protein product is CASRLGLAGIQETQYF.